The source of this T cell receptor (beta chain) is a study of beta chain features in type 1 diabetes (dated 2018 in TCRdb). Looking at the study overall: Mean age, gender distribution, total cell number and subset yield were not different between patients and healthy donors. A total of 107,917,701 sorted cells were examined across all samples, and the number of cells per subset was strongly correlated with RNA yield. In the study, TCRB repertoires of sorted circulating CD4+ T cell subsets from recently diagnosed type 1 diabetes patients were compared with those of matched healthy donors. Regulatory and stem cell-like memory subsets were obtained from only 8 patients and about 8 healthy donors, while naive and central memory subsets were obtained from all 30 or so donors.

A single peripheral blood draw of about 116 mL on average was collected from each donor into heparinised tubes. Naive, central memory, regulatory and stem cell-like memory CD4+ T cells were sorted on a BD FACSAria II using a panel including CD45RO, CCR7, CD25, CD127, CD95 and CD27. Every sorted population had a purity above 98%. PBMCs were isolated immediately by Lymphoprep density gradient centrifugation and stained directly without culture. So that batch effects would be minimized, each experiment stained and sorted samples in pairs, pairing one healthy donor with one patient. The entire isolated RNA was reverse transcribed using the High Capacity cDNA Reverse Transcription Kit, and thus expressed TCRB transcripts were sequenced. Naive, central memory and regulatory T cell samples underwent deep immunoSEQ sequencing, averaging around 4 million total reads per sample. After sorted cells were lysed in RLT buffer, RNA was extracted with DNase-treated RNeasy Micro or Mini kits, with the choice depending on cell number. To prevent cross-contamination, each cell subset was processed individually, whereas patient and healthy donor samples were processed jointly. Using the immunoSEQ multiplex PCR, TCRB sequences were amplified from cDNA into 87-bp fragments spanning the CDR3 region. Sequencing of the amplicons was done on the Illumina HiSeq platform. The published analysis was carried out like this. PCR bias was computationally corrected using synthetic template baselines, reads within Hamming distance 2 were collapsed, and singletons that could not be merged were discarded. Reads were aligned against IMGT so that V, D and J genes, CDR3 length and insertions or deletions at six rearrangement sites could be assigned. Within each subset, clonotype counts were normalized to sorted cell number, after which true diversity and Gini coefficients were computed with the tcR R package. The overlap coefficient, calculated on TCRB nucleotide sequences, was used to quantify repertoire sharing. The clones in this table, taken by TCRdb from immuneACCESS, are in-frame only. Not every clone is retained; where verified, under half of the shortfall comes from an unresolved V gene, and the cause of the rest is unknown. The D gene and trimming were derived from the DNA, and the V and J assignments and clone size from that table. For this sample there are about 340,000 clones; about a tenth appear just once. Around 1% of the sample is held by the ten biggest clonotypes.

As to this clone: What this receptor recognizes is not known. No base-level quality is on record; no much larger clone is a single base apart.

The germline V gene (reference sequence) specifies LNHNV as CDR1 and YYDKDF as CDR2. The CDR3 spans 16 residues, from the cysteine through the phenylalanine. This entry keeps only the CDR3 DNA: 48 bases, framed from base 1. Trimming costs V 6 bases and J 0 bases, and their ends lie 15 bases apart. Study-level results and caveats: Because cDNA was sequenced instead of genomic DNA, highly expressing activated cells could be over-represented, though the groups showed no difference in activation or CD3 levels. At VDJ recombination sites, patients with type 1 diabetes made fewer insertions and deleted more nucleotides, a pattern implying thymic rearrangement abnormalities. Shorter templates might have been favored by PCR, but patient and control samples were amplified and corrected together, so both groups would have been affected equally by any skew. Naive, central memory and regulatory TCRB repertoires appeared more similar among patients than among healthy donors. In all four CD4+ subsets, TCRB CDR3 length was moderately but significantly shorter in type 1 diabetes patients. Because the HLA sub-analyses included only small numbers of individuals, any influence of HLA type on TCRB rearrangement was left unresolved.

Sequenced: central memory CD4+ T cells from blood. The V and J segments used are TRBV15 and TRBJ2-1; the D segment cannot be called with confidence. The source is a man between 25 and 39 years old with type 1 diabetes. This receptor has the CDR3 CATRDHTVSSYNEQFF. The DNA sequence is TGTGCCACCAGAGACCATACGGTGAGCTCCTACAATGAGCAGTTCTTC.